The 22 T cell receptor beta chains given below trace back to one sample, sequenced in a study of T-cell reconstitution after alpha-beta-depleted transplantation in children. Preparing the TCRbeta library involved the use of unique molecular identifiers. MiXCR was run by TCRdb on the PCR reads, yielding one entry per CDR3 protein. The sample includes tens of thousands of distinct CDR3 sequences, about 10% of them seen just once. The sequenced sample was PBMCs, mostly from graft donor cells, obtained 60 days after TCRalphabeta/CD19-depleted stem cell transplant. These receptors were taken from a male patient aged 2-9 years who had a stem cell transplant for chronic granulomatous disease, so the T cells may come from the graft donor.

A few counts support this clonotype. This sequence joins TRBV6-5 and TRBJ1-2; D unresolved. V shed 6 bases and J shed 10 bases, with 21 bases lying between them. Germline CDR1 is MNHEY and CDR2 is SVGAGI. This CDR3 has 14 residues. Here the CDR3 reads CASSPEGKWGSYTF. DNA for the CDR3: TGTGCCAGCAGCCCCGAAGGCAAATGGGGATCCTACACCTTC.

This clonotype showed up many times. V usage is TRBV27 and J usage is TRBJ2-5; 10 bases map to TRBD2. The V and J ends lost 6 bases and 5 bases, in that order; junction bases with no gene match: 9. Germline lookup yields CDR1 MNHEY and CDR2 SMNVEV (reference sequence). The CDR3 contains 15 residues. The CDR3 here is CASRGLAGEGETQYF. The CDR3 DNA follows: TGTGCCAGCAGGGGGCTAGCGGGAGAGGGCGAGACCCAGTACTTC.

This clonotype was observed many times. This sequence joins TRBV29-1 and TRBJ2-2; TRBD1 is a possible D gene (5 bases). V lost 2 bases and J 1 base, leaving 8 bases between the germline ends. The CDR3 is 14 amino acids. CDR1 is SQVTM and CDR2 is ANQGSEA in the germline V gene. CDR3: CSVEQGVNTGELFF. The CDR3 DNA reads TGCAGCGTTGAACAGGGTGTGAACACCGGGGAGCTGTTTTTT.

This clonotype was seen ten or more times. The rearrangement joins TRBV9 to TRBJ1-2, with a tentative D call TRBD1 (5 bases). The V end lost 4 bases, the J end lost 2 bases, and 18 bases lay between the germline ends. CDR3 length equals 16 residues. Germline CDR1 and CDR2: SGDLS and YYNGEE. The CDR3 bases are TGTGCCAGCAGCACTTCAACGGGACGGCTAAACTATGGCTACACCTTC. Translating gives CASSTSTGRLNYGYTF.

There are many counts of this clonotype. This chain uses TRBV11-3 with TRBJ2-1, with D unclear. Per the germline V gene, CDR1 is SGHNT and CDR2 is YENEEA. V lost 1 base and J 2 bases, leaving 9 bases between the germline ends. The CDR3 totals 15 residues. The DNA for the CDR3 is TGTGCCAGCAGCTTAGCCTCTGAGACCTACAATGAGCAGTTCTTC. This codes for CASSLASETYNEQFF. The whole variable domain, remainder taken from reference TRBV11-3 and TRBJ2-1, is EAGVVQSPRYKIIEKKQPVAFWCNPISGHNTLYWYLQNLGQGPELLIRYENEEAVDDSQLPKDRFSAERLKGVDSTLKIQPAELGDSAVYLCASSLASETYNEQFFGPGTRLTVL.

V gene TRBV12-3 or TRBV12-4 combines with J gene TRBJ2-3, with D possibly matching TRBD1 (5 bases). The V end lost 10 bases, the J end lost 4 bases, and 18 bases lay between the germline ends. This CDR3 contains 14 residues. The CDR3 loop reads CATRRGPSPDTQYF. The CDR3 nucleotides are TGTGCCACCCGAAGGGGCCCGAGCCCAGATACGCAGTATTTT.

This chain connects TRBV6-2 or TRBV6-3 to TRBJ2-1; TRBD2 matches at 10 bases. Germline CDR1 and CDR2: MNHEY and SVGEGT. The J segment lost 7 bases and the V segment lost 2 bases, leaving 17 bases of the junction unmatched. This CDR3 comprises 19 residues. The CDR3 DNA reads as TGTGCCAGCAGTTACCGAGCGGGAGGGAGCGAGGGGTTGTGGAATGAGCAGTTCTTC. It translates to CASSYRAGGSEGLWNEQFF.

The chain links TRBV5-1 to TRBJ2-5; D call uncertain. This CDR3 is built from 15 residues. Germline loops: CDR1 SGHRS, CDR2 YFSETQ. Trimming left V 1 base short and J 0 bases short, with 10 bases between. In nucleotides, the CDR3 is TGCGCCAGCAGCTTGATCGCGGCCGACCAAGAGACCCAGTACTTC. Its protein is CASSLIAADQETQYF.

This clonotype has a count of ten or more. The CDR3 DNA follows: TGCAGCGTGCGCTCTGGGGCCAACGTCCTGACTTTC. Amino acid sequence: CSVRSGANVLTF. The chain has TRBV29-1 and TRBJ2-6; the D is unclear. The germline gives CDR1 SQVTM, CDR2 ANQGSEA. The CDR3 consists of 12 residues. V was clipped by 6 bases and J by 0 bases, with 3 bases between them. Variable domain in full (rest from reference TRBV29-1 and TRBJ2-6): SAVISQKPSRDICQRGTSLTIQCQVDSQVTMMFWYRQQPGQSLTLIATANQGSEATYESGFVIDKFPISRPNLTFSTLTVSNMSPEDSSIYLCSVRSGANVLTFGAGSRLTVL.

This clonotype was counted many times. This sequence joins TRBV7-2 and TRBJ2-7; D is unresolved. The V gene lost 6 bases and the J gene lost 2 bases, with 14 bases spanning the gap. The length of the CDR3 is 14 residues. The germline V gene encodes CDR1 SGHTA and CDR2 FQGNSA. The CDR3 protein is CASRIDSLTYEQYF. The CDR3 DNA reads TGTGCCAGCAGGATCGACTCCCTAACCTACGAGCAGTACTTC.

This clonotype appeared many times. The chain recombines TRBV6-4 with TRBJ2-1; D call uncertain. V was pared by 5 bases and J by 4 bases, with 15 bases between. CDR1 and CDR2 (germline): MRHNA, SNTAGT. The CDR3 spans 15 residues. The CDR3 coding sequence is TGTGCCAGCAGTCCAAGTATGACCCTTTACAATGAGCAGTTCTTC. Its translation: CASSPSMTLYNEQFF.

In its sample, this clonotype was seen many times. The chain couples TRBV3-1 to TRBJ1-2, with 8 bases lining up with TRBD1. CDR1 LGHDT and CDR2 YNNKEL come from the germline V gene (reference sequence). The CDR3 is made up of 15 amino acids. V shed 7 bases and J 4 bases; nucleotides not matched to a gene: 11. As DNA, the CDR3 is TGTGCCAGCACAGGGACAGGTGATAAAACCTATGGCTACACCTTC. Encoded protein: CASTGTGDKTYGYTF.

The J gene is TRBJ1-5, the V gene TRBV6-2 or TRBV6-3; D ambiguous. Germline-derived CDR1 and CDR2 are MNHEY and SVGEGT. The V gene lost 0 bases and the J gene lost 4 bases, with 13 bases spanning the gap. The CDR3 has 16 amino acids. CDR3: CASSYSSSLGNQPQHF. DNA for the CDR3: TGTGCCAGCAGTTACTCGTCCAGCCTAGGTAATCAGCCCCAGCATTTT.

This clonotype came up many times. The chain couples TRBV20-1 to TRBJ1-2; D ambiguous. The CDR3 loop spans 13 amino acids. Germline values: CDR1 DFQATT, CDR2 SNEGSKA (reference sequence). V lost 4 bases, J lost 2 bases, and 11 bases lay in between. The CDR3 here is CSAISGNNYGYTF. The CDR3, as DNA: TGCAGTGCTATATCCGGGAACAACTATGGCTACACCTTC.

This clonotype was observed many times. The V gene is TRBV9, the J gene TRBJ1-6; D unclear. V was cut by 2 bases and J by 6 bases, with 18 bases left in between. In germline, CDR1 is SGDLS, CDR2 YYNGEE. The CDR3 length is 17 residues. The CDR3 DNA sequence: TGTGCCAGCAGCGTTTCAGTGGACTGGGGTATTAATTCACCCCTCCACTTT. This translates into CASSVSVDWGINSPLHF. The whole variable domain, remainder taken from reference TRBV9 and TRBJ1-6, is DSGVTQTPKHLITATGQRVTLRCSPRSGDLSVYWYQQSLDQGLQFLIQYYNGEERAKGNILERFSAQQFPDLHSELNLSSLELGDSALYFCASSVSVDWGINSPLHFGNGTRLTVT.

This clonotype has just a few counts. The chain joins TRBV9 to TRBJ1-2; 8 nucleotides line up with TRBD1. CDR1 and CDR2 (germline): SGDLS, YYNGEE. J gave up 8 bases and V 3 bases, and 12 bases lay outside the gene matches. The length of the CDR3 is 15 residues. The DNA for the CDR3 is TGTGCCAGCAGCGCGGGTCCGGGACAGGTGAGGGGCTACACCTTC. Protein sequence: CASSAGPGQVRGYTF.

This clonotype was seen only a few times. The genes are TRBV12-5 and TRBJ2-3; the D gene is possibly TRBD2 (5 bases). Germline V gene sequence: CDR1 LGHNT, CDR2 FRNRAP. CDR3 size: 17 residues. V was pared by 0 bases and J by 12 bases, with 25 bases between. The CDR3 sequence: CASGLVRTLQDQIPQYF. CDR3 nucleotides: TGTGCTAGTGGTTTGGTACGGACTCTCCAGGACCAGATACCTCAGTATTTT.

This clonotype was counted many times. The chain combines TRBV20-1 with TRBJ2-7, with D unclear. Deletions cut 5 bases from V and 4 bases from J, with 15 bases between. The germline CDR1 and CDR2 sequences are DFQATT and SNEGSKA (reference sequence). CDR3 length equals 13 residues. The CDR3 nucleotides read TGCAGTGCTGCCGCGTGGGGAAGATACGAGCAGTACTTC. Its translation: CSAAAWGRYEQYF.

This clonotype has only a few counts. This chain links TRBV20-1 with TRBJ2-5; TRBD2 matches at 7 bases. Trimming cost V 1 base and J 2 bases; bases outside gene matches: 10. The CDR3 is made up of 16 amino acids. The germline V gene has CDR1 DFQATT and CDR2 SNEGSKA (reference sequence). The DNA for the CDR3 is TGCAGTGCTAGAGTTTTGGCGGGAGCTCGACAAGAGACCCAGTACTTC. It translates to CSARVLAGARQETQYF.

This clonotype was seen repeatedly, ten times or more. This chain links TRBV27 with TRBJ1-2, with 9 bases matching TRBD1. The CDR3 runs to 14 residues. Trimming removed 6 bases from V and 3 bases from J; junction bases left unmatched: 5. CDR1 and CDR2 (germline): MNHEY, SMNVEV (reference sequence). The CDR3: CASRDTGGHYGYTF. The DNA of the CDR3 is TGTGCCAGCAGAGACACAGGGGGCCACTATGGCTACACCTTC.

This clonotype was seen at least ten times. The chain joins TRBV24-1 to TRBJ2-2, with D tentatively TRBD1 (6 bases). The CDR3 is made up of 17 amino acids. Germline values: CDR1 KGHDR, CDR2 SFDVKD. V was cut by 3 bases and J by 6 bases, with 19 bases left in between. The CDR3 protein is CATSDPGLKGGPGELFF. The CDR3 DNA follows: TGTGCCACCAGTGATCCCGGACTCAAAGGGGGACCCGGGGAGCTGTTTTTT.

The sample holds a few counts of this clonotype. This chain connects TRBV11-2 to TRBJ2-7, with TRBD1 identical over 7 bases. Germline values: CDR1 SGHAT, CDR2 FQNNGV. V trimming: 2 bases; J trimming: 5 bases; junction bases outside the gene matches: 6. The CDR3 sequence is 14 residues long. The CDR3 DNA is TGTGCCAGCAGCTTACACGAGGGGGCGGACGAGCAGTACTTC. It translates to CASSLHEGADEQYF. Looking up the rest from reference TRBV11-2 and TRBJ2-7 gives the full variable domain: EAGVAQSPRYKIIEKRQSVAFWCNPISGHATLYWYQQILGQGPKLLIQFQNNGVVDDSQLPKDRFSAERLKGVDSTLKIQPAKLEDSAVYLCASSLHEGADEQYFGPGTRLTVT.